This T cell receptor beta chain was recorded in a study of blood T cell repertoires in COVID-19. Study-level background: The cDNA or gDNA used as material had been derived from T cells, B-cell-depleted T cells, or PBMCs.

Germline V lookup: CDR1 MNHEY, CDR2 SMNVEV (reference sequence). The CDR3 has 15 amino acids. With V trimmed by 5 bases and J by 2 bases, 4 bases remained unmatched. On this clone itself: At the DNA level, this CDR3 is encoded by other sequences in the same sample as well.

As originally analysed: By means of reference gene primer amplification, nucleated cell counts were estimated. Generated by immunoSEQ multiplex PCR, the TCRdb table keeps only in-frame clones and is missing some. For V, J and clone size, that table is used; D and trimming come from the DNA. This sample has 360,000 or so clones; more than 70% occur once, and the top ten carry 1%. The receptor was isolated from a woman aged 25 to 39 who had been exposed to COVID-19. This chain uses TRBV27 with TRBJ2-1, with TRBD1 identical over 9 bases. What was sequenced was PBMCs or T cells enriched from blood (not recorded which). In nucleotides, the CDR3 is TGTGCCAGCAGTCCCGGGACAGGGACCTACAATGAGCAGTTCTTC. It encodes CASSPGTGTYNEQFF.